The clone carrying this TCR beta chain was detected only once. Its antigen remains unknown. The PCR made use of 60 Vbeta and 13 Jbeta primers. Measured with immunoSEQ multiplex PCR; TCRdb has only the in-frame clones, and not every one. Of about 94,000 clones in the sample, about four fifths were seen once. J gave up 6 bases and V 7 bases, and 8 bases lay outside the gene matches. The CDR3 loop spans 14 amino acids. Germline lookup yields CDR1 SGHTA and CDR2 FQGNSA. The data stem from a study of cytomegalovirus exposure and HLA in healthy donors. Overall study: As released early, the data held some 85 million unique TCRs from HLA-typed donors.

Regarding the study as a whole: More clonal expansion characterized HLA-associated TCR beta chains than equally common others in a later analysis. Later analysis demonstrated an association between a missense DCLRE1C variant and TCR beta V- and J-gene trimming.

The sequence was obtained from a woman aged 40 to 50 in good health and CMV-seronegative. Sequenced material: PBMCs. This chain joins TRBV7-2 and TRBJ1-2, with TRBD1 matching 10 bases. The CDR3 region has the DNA TGTGCCAGCAATTTGGGACAGGGGACGGATGGCTACACCTTC. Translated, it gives CASNLGQGTDGYTF.